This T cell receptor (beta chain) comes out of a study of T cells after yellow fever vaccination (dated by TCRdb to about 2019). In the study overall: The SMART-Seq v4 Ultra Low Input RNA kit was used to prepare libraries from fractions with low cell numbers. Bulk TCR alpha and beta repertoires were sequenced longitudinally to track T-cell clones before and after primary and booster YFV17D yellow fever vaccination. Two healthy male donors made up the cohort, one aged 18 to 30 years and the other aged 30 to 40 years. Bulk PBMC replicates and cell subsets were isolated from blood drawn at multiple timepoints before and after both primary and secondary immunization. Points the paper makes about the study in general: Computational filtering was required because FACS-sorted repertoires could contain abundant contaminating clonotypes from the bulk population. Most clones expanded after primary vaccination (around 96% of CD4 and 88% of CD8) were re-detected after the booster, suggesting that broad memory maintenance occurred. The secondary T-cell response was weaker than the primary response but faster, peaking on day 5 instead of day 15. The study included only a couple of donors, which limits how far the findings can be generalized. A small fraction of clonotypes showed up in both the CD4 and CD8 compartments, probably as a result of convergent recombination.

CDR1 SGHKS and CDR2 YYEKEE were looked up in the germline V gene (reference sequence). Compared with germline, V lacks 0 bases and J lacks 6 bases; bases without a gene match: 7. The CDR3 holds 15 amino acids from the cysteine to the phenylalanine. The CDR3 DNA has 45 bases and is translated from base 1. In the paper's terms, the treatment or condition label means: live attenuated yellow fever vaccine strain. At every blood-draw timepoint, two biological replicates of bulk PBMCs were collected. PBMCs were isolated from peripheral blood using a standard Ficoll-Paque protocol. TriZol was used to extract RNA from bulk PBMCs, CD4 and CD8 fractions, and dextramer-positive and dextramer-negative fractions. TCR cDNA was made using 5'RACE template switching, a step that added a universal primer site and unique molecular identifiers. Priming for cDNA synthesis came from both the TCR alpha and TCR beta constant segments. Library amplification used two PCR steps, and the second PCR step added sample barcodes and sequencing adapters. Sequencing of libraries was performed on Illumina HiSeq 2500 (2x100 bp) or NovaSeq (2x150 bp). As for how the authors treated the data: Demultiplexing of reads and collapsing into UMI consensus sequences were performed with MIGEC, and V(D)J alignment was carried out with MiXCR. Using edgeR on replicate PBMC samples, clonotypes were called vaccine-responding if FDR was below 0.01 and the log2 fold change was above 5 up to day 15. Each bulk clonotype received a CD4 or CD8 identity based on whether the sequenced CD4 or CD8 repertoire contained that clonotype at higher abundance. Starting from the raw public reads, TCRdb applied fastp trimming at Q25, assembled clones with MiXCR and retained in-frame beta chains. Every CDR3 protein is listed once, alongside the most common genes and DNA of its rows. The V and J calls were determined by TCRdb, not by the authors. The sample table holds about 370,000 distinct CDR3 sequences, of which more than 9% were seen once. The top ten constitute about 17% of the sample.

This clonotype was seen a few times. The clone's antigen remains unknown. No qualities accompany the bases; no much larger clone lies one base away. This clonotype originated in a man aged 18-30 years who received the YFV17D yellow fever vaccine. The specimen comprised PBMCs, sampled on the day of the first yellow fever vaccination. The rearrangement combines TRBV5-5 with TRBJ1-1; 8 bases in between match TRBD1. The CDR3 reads CASSLAPGGYPEAFF. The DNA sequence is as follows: TGTGCCAGCAGCTTGGCCCCAGGGGGCTACCCTGAAGCTTTCTTT.